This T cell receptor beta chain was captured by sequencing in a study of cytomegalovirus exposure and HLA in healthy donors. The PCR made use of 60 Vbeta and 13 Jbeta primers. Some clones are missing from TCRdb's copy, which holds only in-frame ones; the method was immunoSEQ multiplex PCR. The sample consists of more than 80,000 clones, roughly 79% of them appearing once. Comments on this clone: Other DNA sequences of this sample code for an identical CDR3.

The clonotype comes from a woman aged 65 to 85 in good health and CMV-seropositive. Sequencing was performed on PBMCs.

DNA for the CDR3: TGCGCCAGCAGCTTGTTGCAGGGCAGTGGGGCCAACGTCCTGACTTTC. Its translation: CASSLLQGSGANVLTF. V and J are TRBV5-1 and TRBJ2-6; D is possibly TRBD1 (5 bases). CDR3 length: 16 amino acids. V was cut by 1 base and J by 3 bases, with 11 bases left in between. CDR1 and CDR2 from the germline V gene are SGHRS and YFSETQ.